The clone carrying this TCR beta chain has ten or more counts. Antigen specificity is unknown. Researchers report isolating at least 6 million PBMCs per sample. These data come from a study of blood T cells in healthy people across ages. Findings and limits, study-wide: Naive and antigen-experienced cells were not separated, limiting conclusive comparison.

PCR was performed a second time for roughly 7 to 11 cycles using a sample-barcoded 5' primer and a J-beta primer mix. TCRdb analysed the 5' RACE reads with MiXCR anew, one entry per CDR3 protein. This table holds about 1,500,000 distinct CDR3 sequences, about 30% found once. V dropped 8 bases and J dropped 5 bases, with 15 bases sitting between them. The CDR3 contains 13 residues. Per the germline V gene, CDR1 is KGHSH and CDR2 is LQKENI. Source material: blood. The sequence was obtained from a woman aged 25 to 39 in good health. The chain joins TRBV18 to TRBJ2-5; D perhaps matches TRBD2 (6 bases). The CDR3 loop is CASSPGLAETQYF. The DNA for the CDR3 is TGTGCCAGCAGCCCTGGTCTAGCGGAGACCCAGTACTTC. The complete variable domain, with remaining parts taken from reference TRBV18 and TRBJ2-5, reads NAGVMQNPRHLVRRRGQEARLRCSPMKGHSHVYWYRQLPEEGLKFMVYLQKENIIDESGMPKERFSAEFPKEGPSILRIQQVVRGDSAAYFCASSPGLAETQYFGPGTRLLVL.